Shown below are 23 T cell receptor beta chains from a single sample sequenced in a study of blood T cells in healthy people across ages. Primers used in a second PCR of roughly 6 to 11 cycles were a sample-barcoded 5' primer and a J-beta primer mix. TCRdb re-called the 5' RACE reads through MiXCR, storing one row per CDR3 protein. The table shows 1.6 million or so distinct CDR3 sequences, with 30% to 35% occurring only once. Material for sequencing was blood. All receptors come from a woman aged 25 to 45 in good health.

The J gene is TRBJ2-7, the V gene TRBV6-1; 10 bases are a match to TRBD2. Trimming cost V 2 bases and J 0 bases; bases outside gene matches: 7. Germline V CDR1 and CDR2: MNHNS, SASEGT. The CDR3 loop spans 17 amino acids. This CDR3 reads CASSEIGTSVGSYEQYF. CDR3 coding DNA: TGTGCCAGCAGTGAAATCGGGACTAGCGTAGGCTCCTACGAGCAGTACTTC.

This clonotype was counted a few times. The rearrangement joins TRBV24-1 to TRBJ2-3; D remains ambiguous. Germline CDR1 reads KGHDR; CDR2 reads SFDVKD. The CDR3 loop spans 12 amino acids. The V gene lost 2 bases and the J gene lost 5 bases, with 4 bases spanning the gap. The CDR3 protein is CATSDSGDTQYF. The CDR3, as DNA: TGTGCCACCAGTGATTCAGGAGATACGCAGTATTTT.

The rearrangement links TRBV10-3 to TRBJ2-7, with 10 bases fitting TRBD1. The ends lost 11 bases at V and 2 bases at J; junction bases unmatched: 9. The CDR3 runs to 14 residues. Germline V gene data show CDR1 as ENHRY and CDR2 as SYGVKD. The CDR3 sequence: CASRGQGTTYEQYF. Written as DNA, the CDR3 is TGTGCCTCTAGGGGACAGGGGACAACCTACGAGCAGTACTTC.

The V and J genes are TRBV20-1 and TRBJ2-2, with a possible D match to TRBD1 (5 bases). Deletions cut 0 bases from V and 0 bases from J, with 14 bases between. This CDR3 contains 17 residues. Germline V gives CDR1 DFQATT, CDR2 SNEGSKA (reference sequence). Here the CDR3 reads CSAREDSSNANTGELFF. CDR3 nucleotides: TGCAGTGCTAGAGAAGACAGCAGCAACGCGAACACCGGGGAGCTGTTTTTT.

Concerning this clonotype: Germline is not matched at one junction end, which may reflect a read error. In DNA, the CDR3 is TGTACCTGGAGTGTAGGACGCGTGGGGGGACAGGGGAGAGGCTACACCTTC. This codes for CTWSVGRVGGQGRGYTF. The rearrangement joins TRBV30 to TRBJ1-2; TRBD1 aligns across 10 bases. The length of the CDR3 is 17 residues. The germline V gene encodes CDR1 GTSNPN and CDR2 SVGIG (reference sequence).

The chain recombines TRBV27 with TRBJ2-1, with D perhaps matching TRBD1 (5 bases). Germline-derived CDR1 and CDR2 are MNHEY and SMNVEV (reference sequence). The CDR3 consists of 15 residues. The germline V and J ends were trimmed by 3 bases and 9 bases, with 18 bases remaining between them. The CDR3 here is CASSLIGYRRPEQFF. In DNA form, the CDR3 reads TGTGCCAGCAGTTTGATAGGTTACAGGCGGCCTGAGCAGTTCTTC.

Comment on this clonotype: A much more abundant neighbour one base away suggests this may be a read error. The rearrangement uses TRBV10-3 and TRBJ2-5, with 14 bases lining up with TRBD2. The better agreement between TRBJ2-7 and the DNA end casts doubt on the J call. There are 16 residues in the CDR3. The germline V gene encodes CDR1 ENHRY and CDR2 SYGVKD. The CDR3 region is CGTGLAGVGAGDEQYF. The CDR3 coding sequence is TGTGGCACGGGACTAGCGGGAGTTGGGGCCGGCGACGAGCAGTACTTC.

This clonotype appeared a few times. The V and J genes are TRBV20-1 and TRBJ2-7, with 7 bases identical to TRBD2. With V trimmed by 6 bases and J by 2 bases, 7 bases remained unmatched. Germline V CDR1 and CDR2: DFQATT, SNEGSKA (reference sequence). The CDR3 runs to 13 residues. For the CDR3, the DNA is TGCAGTGCGAGCGGGACCTCTACCTACGAGCAGTACTTC. Protein product: CSASGTSTYEQYF.

This clonotype was recorded many times. V usage is TRBV29-1 and J usage is TRBJ2-4; 7 bases line up with TRBD1. This CDR3 is 15 amino acids long. Germline V gives CDR1 SQVTM, CDR2 ANQGSEA. J lost 3 bases, V lost 7 bases, and 12 bases had no gene match. The CDR3 DNA is TGCAGCGCAGCTGGGACAGCACACCTCAAAAACATTCAGTACTTC. As protein: CSAAGTAHLKNIQYF.

This clonotype was seen more than once but under ten times. V gene TRBV5-1 combines with J gene TRBJ2-3; D gene ambiguous. CDR3 size: 16 residues. Germline V lookup: CDR1 SGHRS, CDR2 YFSETQ. The V gene lost 3 bases and the J gene lost 1 base, with 15 bases spanning the gap. CDR3 region: CASSSGGLKGTDTQYF. Here the CDR3 DNA reads TGCGCCAGCAGCTCCGGCGGCCTAAAGGGCACAGATACGCAGTATTTT. The full variable domain, in which reference TRBV5-1 and TRBJ2-3 provide the parts outside the CDR3, is KAGVTQTPRYLIKTRGQQVTLSCSPISGHRSVSWYQQTPGQGLQFLFEYFSETQRNKGNFPGRFSGRQFSNSRSEMNVSTLELGDSALYLCASSSGGLKGTDTQYFGPGTRLTVL.

The V call is TRBV2, the J call TRBJ2-3, with 8 positions matching TRBD2. V shed 3 bases and J 1 base; nucleotides not matched to a gene: 6. This CDR3 is built from 16 residues. Looked up from germline, CDR1 is SNHLY and CDR2 is FYNNEI. CDR3 in amino acids: CASSDGRGGGTDTQYF. In nucleotides, the CDR3 is TGTGCCAGCAGTGATGGACGGGGGGGCGGCACAGATACGCAGTATTTT. The variable domain in full, with the rest retrieved from reference TRBV2 and TRBJ2-3, is EPEVTQTPSHQVTQMGQEVILRCVPISNHLYFYWYRQILGQKVEFLVSFYNNEISEKSEIFDDQFSVERPDGSNFTLKIRSTKLEDSAMYFCASSDGRGGGTDTQYFGPGTRLTVL.

V usage is TRBV3-1 and J usage is TRBJ1-1, with D hard to call. The ends were cut back, 1 base at V and 1 base at J, with 10 bases in the middle. This CDR3 has 15 amino acids. Germline values: CDR1 LGHDT, CDR2 YNNKEL (reference sequence). CDR3 in amino acids: CASSQGAKGNTEAFF. CDR3 DNA: TGTGCCAGCAGCCAAGGGGCTAAGGGGAACACTGAAGCTTTCTTT.

The chain couples TRBV12-3 or TRBV12-4 to TRBJ1-3; D is uncertain. This CDR3 is 15 amino acids long. Between the trimmed V and J ends, which lost 5 bases and 0 bases, there was a span of 11 bases. The CDR3 protein is CASSHDGNSGNTIYF. The CDR3 DNA is TGTGCCAGCAGTCACGACGGAAACTCTGGAAACACCATATATTTT.

With respect to this clonotype: This may be a read error: a much more frequent sequence differs by one nucleotide. The chain is built from TRBV29-1 and TRBJ1-2; unclear D gene. The V gene's germline CDR1 is SQVTM and CDR2 ANQGSEA. Trimming took 0 bases from V and 7 from J, leaving 9 bases between them. There are 12 residues in the CDR3. The CDR3 spells CSVEEVAPGYTF. Here the CDR3 DNA reads TGCAGCGTTGAAGAAGTGGCCCCTGGCTACACCTTC.

The gene calls are TRBV7-9 and TRBJ2-1; TRBD2 agrees at 8 bases. Trimming cost V 5 bases and J 3 bases; bases outside gene matches: 9. From germline, CDR1 is SEHNR and CDR2 FQNEAQ (reference sequence). CDR3 length: 16 residues. The CDR3 reads CASSPSGRYGYNEQFF. In DNA, the CDR3 is TGTGCCAGCAGCCCCAGCGGGAGATATGGCTACAATGAGCAGTTCTTC.

This clonotype has only a few counts. The chain recombines TRBV6-5 with TRBJ2-1; the D gene is possibly TRBD1 (6 bases). The J call is uncertain, as TRBJ2-7 better fits the DNA end. Per the germline V gene, CDR1 is MNHEY and CDR2 is SVGAGI. This CDR3 has 15 amino acids. CDR3 DNA: TGTGCCAGCAGTGGGGGCCTTTCCGCCTACAATGAGCAGTACTTC. Translation gives CASSGGLSAYNEQYF.

The genes are TRBV19 and TRBJ2-1, with 8 bases lining up with TRBD1. Losses at the gene ends were 8 bases for V and 3 bases for J; bases not matched to a gene: 3. Germline V lookup: CDR1 LNHDA, CDR2 SQIVND (reference sequence). The length of the CDR3 is 13 residues. CDR3 nucleotide sequence: TGTGCCAGTCAGGACAGGGTCTACAATGAGCAGTTCTTC. It translates to CASQDRVYNEQFF.

In its sample, this clonotype was seen a few times. The chain links TRBV10-3 to TRBJ1-1; a weak D match, TRBD1 (5 bases). V dropped 2 bases and J dropped 1 base, with 11 bases sitting between them. This CDR3 has 15 amino acids. Looked up from germline, CDR1 is ENHRY and CDR2 is SYGVKD. CDR3 sequence reads: CAISEVKGTNTEAFF. The CDR3 coding sequence is TGTGCCATCAGTGAGGTGAAGGGGACGAACACTGAAGCTTTCTTT.

For the CDR3, the DNA is TGCAGTGCTAGGGGCGCGGGAACCCCAAATTTGAACACTGAAGCTTTCTTT. Its protein is CSARGAGTPNLNTEAFF. This chain joins TRBV20-1 and TRBJ1-1; D unresolved. This CDR3 region has 17 residues. Trimming left V 3 bases short and J 0 bases short, with 20 bases between. The germline V gene has CDR1 DFQATT and CDR2 SNEGSKA (reference sequence).

This clonotype was found a few times. The J gene is TRBJ1-2, the V gene TRBV10-3; the D is unclear. This CDR3 has 13 amino acids. The germline CDR1 and CDR2 sequences are ENHRY and SYGVKD. Trimming left V 6 bases short and J 6 bases short, with 14 bases between. CDR3 coding DNA: TGTGCCATCAGGAAAACACCGGAAGATGGCTACACCTTC. This translates into CAIRKTPEDGYTF.

A remark on this clonotype: Germline is not matched at one junction end, which may reflect a read error. V gene TRBV6-6 combines with J gene TRBJ2-3; D not resolved. The CDR3 sequence is 13 residues long. Per the germline V gene, CDR1 is MNHNY and CDR2 is SVGAGI (reference sequence). The CDR3 sequence: CVSSYRSSDTQYF. The CDR3 nucleotides read TGTGTCAGCAGTTATCGGAGTTCAGATACGCAGTATTTT.

This clonotype was seen a handful of times. CDR3 residues: CATSRDWLRTSGSRSSYNEQFF. For the CDR3, the DNA is TGTGCCACCAGCAGAGATTGGCTGAGGACTAGCGGGAGTCGGAGCTCCTACAATGAGCAGTTCTTC. This chain links TRBV15 with TRBJ2-1, with 13 bases fitting TRBD2. The CDR3 sequence is 22 residues long. Germline CDR1 and CDR2: LNHNV and YYDKDF (reference sequence). Germline trimming cut 0 bases from V and 0 bases from J; bases unmatched to any gene: 14.

In its sample, this clonotype was seen a few times. This rearrangement joins TRBV9 to TRBJ1-4; TRBD1 agrees at 8 bases. Germline assignment: CDR1 SGDLS and CDR2 YYNGEE. This CDR3 comprises 15 residues. The V segment lost 3 bases and the J segment 7 bases; nucleotides outside the gene matches: 8. Here the CDR3 reads CASSDDRGGSEKLFF. For the CDR3, the DNA is TGTGCCAGCAGCGACGACAGGGGAGGGAGTGAAAAACTGTTTTTT.